A selection of T cell receptor beta chains follows, all from one sample in a study of cytomegalovirus exposure and HLA in healthy donors. Method: immunoSEQ multiplex PCR; TCRdb's copy keeps in-frame clones and lacks some. The sample includes about 120,000 clones, around three fifths of them seen just once. Sequenced material: PBMCs. The receptor set was obtained from a woman in her thirties or forties in good health and CMV-seropositive. CDR3s include the opening cysteine and the closing phenylalanine or tryptophan. The order of the fields is D gene, clone size, CDR3 length, J gene, V gene, CDR3 protein, CDR3 DNA. D genes are given only for firm matches. The size field is filled for only some rows; it gives once, few, many or a size class.

D: -; size: -; length: 16; J: TRBJ1-1; V: TRBV5-1; CDR3: CASSLEEGRMNTEAFF; DNA: TGCGCCAGCAGCTTGGAGGAGGGTAGGATGAACACTGAAGCTTTCTTT
D: -; size: few; length: 14; J: TRBJ2-5; V: TRBV5-1; CDR3: CASSGGTLRETQYF; DNA: TGCGCCAGCAGCGGGGGGACGCTCAGAGAGACCCAGTACTTC
D: -; size: few; length: 15; J: TRBJ1-5; V: TRBV6-1; CDR3: CASSSRPTGNQPQHF; DNA: TGTGCCAGCAGTTCTAGACCTACAGGGAATCAGCCCCAGCATTTT
D: -; size: -; length: 13; J: TRBJ1-1; V: TRBV6-5; CDR3: CAVSGGSGTEAFF; DNA: TGTGCCGTCTCCGGGGGAAGCGGCACTGAAGCTTTCTTT
D: -; size: -; length: 15; J: TRBJ1-4; V: TRBV7-6; CDR3: CASSLEAGQNEKLFF; DNA: TGTGCCAGCAGCTTAGAGGCAGGGCAGAATGAAAAACTGTTTTTT
D: -; size: -; length: 13; J: TRBJ2-3; V: TRBV5-1; CDR3: CASSPQDKDTQYF; DNA: TGCGCCAGCAGCCCCCAGGACAAAGATACGCAGTATTTT
D: TRBD2; size: -; length: 16; J: TRBJ2-1; V: TRBV11-2; CDR3: CASTPPGLAGVNEQFF; DNA: TGTGCCAGCACCCCCCCGGGACTAGCGGGGGTTAATGAGCAGTTCTTC
D: TRBD1; size: -; length: 18; J: TRBJ2-2; V: TRBV27; CDR3: CASSPTLTGALNTGELFF; DNA: TGTGCCAGCAGCCCGACTCTTACAGGGGCCCTGAACACCGGGGAGCTGTTTTTT
D: -; size: few; length: 12; J: TRBJ1-1; V: TRBV7-9; CDR3: CSSSPGLRQAFF; DNA: TGTTCCAGCAGCCCGGGACTTCGTCAAGCTTTCTTT
D: -; size: -; length: 14; J: TRBJ2-5; V: TRBV21-1; CDR3: CASSKDWTWETQYF; DNA: TGTGCCAGCAGCAAAGACTGGACTTGGGAGACCCAGTACTTC
D: -; size: -; length: 13; J: TRBJ2-1; V: TRBV7-7; CDR3: CASSPQDYNEQFF; DNA: TGTGCTAGCAGCCCACAGGACTACAATGAGCAGTTCTTC
D: TRBD1; size: few; length: 13; J: TRBJ1-1; V: TRBV12-5; CDR3: CASGLATGGTAFF; DNA: TGTGCTAGTGGTTTGGCTACAGGGGGGACCGCTTTCTTT
D: TRBD2; size: -; length: 14; J: TRBJ2-1; V: TRBV10-2; CDR3: CASCREAIGSEQFF; DNA: TGCGCCAGCTGCCGGGAGGCGATTGGAAGTGAGCAGTTCTTC
D: TRBD1; size: -; length: 13; J: TRBJ1-4; V: TRBV2; CDR3: CARQGGPNEKLFF; DNA: TGTGCCAGACAGGGGGGCCCTAATGAAAAACTGTTTTTT
D: TRBD1; size: once; length: 15; J: TRBJ1-2; V: TRBV19; CDR3: CASSFGQGGRYGYTF; DNA: TGTGCCAGTAGTTTCGGACAGGGCGGAAGGTATGGCTACACCTTC
D: TRBD1; size: -; length: 13; J: TRBJ1-2; V: TRBV28; CDR3: CASSTGQGGGYTF; DNA: TGTGCCAGCAGTACAGGACAGGGGGGGGGCTACACCTTC
D: -; size: -; length: 16; J: TRBJ2-3; V: TRBV5-1; CDR3: CASSLGGGGGTDTQYF; DNA: TGCGCCAGCAGCTTGGGAGGAGGCGGGGGCACAGATACGCAGTATTTT